These 27 T cell receptor beta chains originate from one sample sequenced in a study of Graves' ophthalmopathy and Graves' hyperthyroidism. RNA transcripts provided the template for amplifying TCR beta CDR3 regions. Second-round multiplex PCR followed a first-round RT-PCR using HTBI primers. TCRdb itself ran the multiplex PCR reads through MiXCR, one entry per CDR3 protein. The sample lists 650,000 to 900,000 distinct CDR3 sequences, roughly 40% occurring once. The specimen was peripheral blood. These receptors were collected from an adult man with Graves' ophthalmopathy.

The gene calls are TRBV20-1 and TRBJ2-7; D is uncertain. V was pared by 5 bases and J by 2 bases, with 10 bases between. Germline V lookup: CDR1 DFQATT, CDR2 SNEGSKA (reference sequence). The CDR3 extends over 12 amino acids. The CDR3 loop is CSAPDLAYEQYF. The CDR3 DNA follows: TGCAGTGCTCCCGACCTAGCCTACGAGCAGTACTTC.

The chain is built from TRBV11-1 and TRBJ2-3; 7 positions match TRBD1. The CDR3 consists of 15 residues. V was pared by 5 bases and J by 2 bases, with 7 bases of the junction left unmatched. Germline CDR1 SGHAT, CDR2 FQDESV (reference sequence). The CDR3 region has the DNA TGTGCCAGCAGCGTGACAGGGAAAGACACAGATACGCAGTATTTT. Translated: CASSVTGKDTDTQYF. The whole variable domain, filled in from reference TRBV11-1 and TRBJ2-3, reads EAEVAQSPRYKITEKSQAVAFWCDPISGHATLYWYRQILGQGPELLVQFQDESVVDDSQLPKDRFSAERLKGVDSTLKIQPAELGDSAMYLCASSVTGKDTDTQYFGPGTRLTVL.

V usage is TRBV11-2 and J usage is TRBJ1-4; D unresolved. This CDR3 comprises 12 residues. Trimming removed 5 bases from V and 8 bases from J, with 9 bases in between. Looked up from germline, CDR1 is SGHAT and CDR2 is FQNNGV. The DNA for the CDR3 is TGTGCCAGCAGCCCCCGCAAGGAAAAACTGTTTTTT. Amino acids: CASSPRKEKLFF.

This clonotype was detected only a few times. V and J are TRBV25-1 and TRBJ2-5; a weak D match, TRBD1 (6 bases). Per the germline V gene, CDR1 is MGHDK and CDR2 is SYGVNS. Trimming left V 6 bases short and J 4 bases short, with 21 bases between. The CDR3 loop spans 16 amino acids. CDR3: CASSLSGRGGRETQYF. Here the CDR3 DNA reads TGTGCCAGCAGCTTGTCCGGCAGGGGTGGGCGAGAGACCCAGTACTTC. The variable domain in full, with the rest retrieved from reference TRBV25-1 and TRBJ2-5, is EADIYQTPRYLVIGTGKKITLECSQTMGHDKMYWYQQDPGMELHLIHYSYGVNSTEKGDLSSESTVSRIRTEHFPLTLESARPSHTSQYLCASSLSGRGGRETQYFGPGTRLLVL.

J is TRBJ2-3 and V is TRBV7-2; D remains unclear. The CDR3 covers 11 residues. Deletions cut 1 base from V and 9 bases from J, with 5 bases between. The germline V gene encodes CDR1 SGHTA and CDR2 FQGNSA. In nucleotides, the CDR3 is TGTGCCAGCAGCTTAGAATGGACGCAGTATTTT. Translating gives CASSLEWTQYF.

The chain recombines TRBV29-1 with TRBJ2-5, with D perhaps matching TRBD2 (7 bases). Germline V gives CDR1 SQVTM, CDR2 ANQGSEA. The ends were cut back, 6 bases at V and 11 bases at J, with 19 bases in the middle. This CDR3 spans 12 amino acids. DNA of the CDR3: TGCAGCGTGAAACAGGGCTGGCGGGAGCAGTACTTC. It is translated as CSVKQGWREQYF.

The sample holds many counts of this clonotype. V gene TRBV19 combines with J gene TRBJ1-5, with 8 bases matching TRBD1. With 3 bases clipped from V and 6 bases from J, the junction kept 10 bases outside the gene matches. Germline V gene sequence: CDR1 LNHDA, CDR2 SQIVND (reference sequence). This CDR3 is built from 16 residues. In nucleotides, the CDR3 is TGTGCCAGTAGTATTCCCGGACAGGGTGGCGGTCAGCCCCAGCATTTT. Residues: CASSIPGQGGGQPQHF.

Ten or more counts support this clonotype. The chain couples TRBV7-9 to TRBJ2-5; D not certain. Germline CDR1 SEHNR, CDR2 FQNEAQ (reference sequence). The CDR3 totals 13 residues. V was pared by 1 base and J by 2 bases, with 5 bases between. This CDR3 reads CASSLDSQETQYF. CDR3 coding DNA: TGTGCCAGCAGCTTAGACAGTCAAGAGACCCAGTACTTC. The whole variable domain, remainder taken from reference TRBV7-9 and TRBJ2-5, is DTGVSQNPRHKITKRGQNVTFRCDPISEHNRLYWYRQTLGQGPEFLTYFQNEAQLEKSRLLSDRFSAERPKGSFSTLEIQRTEQGDSAMYLCASSLDSQETQYFGPGTRLLVL.

The rearrangement links TRBV20-1 to TRBJ2-5; D uncertain. The V gene lost 3 bases and the J gene lost 5 bases, with 19 bases spanning the gap. CDR1 is DFQATT, CDR2 SNEGSKA, per germline (reference sequence). The length of the CDR3 is 15 residues. This CDR3 is CSASPTQAPRETQYF. The CDR3 DNA reads TGCAGTGCTAGCCCCACTCAGGCCCCCCGTGAGACCCAGTACTTC.

Concerning this clonotype itself: A junction end diverges from the germline sequence, so it may reflect a read error. The chain carries TRBV7-2 and TRBJ2-7; 10 nucleotides agree with TRBD2. The CDR3 has 15 residues. Germline V lookup: CDR1 SGHTA, CDR2 FQGNSA. In DNA, the CDR3 is TGTGCCAGCGGCTTAGTAGCGGGGGGCATCTACGAGCAGTACTTC. Residues: CASGLVAGGIYEQYF.

The V gene is TRBV2, the J gene TRBJ2-3; D remains ambiguous. CDR1 and CDR2 (germline): SNHLY, FYNNEI. CDR3 length: 13 amino acids. Trimming cost V 4 bases and J 3 bases, with 8 bases left between them. CDR3 in DNA: TGTGCCAGCAGTGCCCAGCGTACAGATACGCAGTATTTT. The encoded protein is CASSAQRTDTQYF.

The rearrangement uses TRBV12-3 or TRBV12-4 and TRBJ1-1; unclear D gene. CDR3 length: 13 residues. V was cut by 7 bases and J by 2 bases, with 11 bases left in between. The CDR3 spells CASIAERNTEAFF. CDR3 DNA sequence: TGTGCCAGCATAGCGGAGCGAAACACTGAAGCTTTCTTT.

This clonotype was seen a few times. The rearrangement joins TRBV25-1 to TRBJ2-2, with D perhaps matching TRBD1 (5 bases). Trimming pared 6 bases from V and 6 bases from J, leaving 14 bases between. Germline CDR1 is MGHDK and CDR2 is SYGVNS. CDR3 size: 14 residues. CDR3 nucleotides: TGTGCCAGCAGCCCTACGACAGTTCCCGGGGAGCTGTTTTTT. Its translation: CASSPTTVPGELFF.

This clonotype was seen just once. A much larger clone lies a single base off, so this may be a read error. This chain connects TRBV29-1 to TRBJ2-5; D call uncertain. Germline V lookup: CDR1 SQVTM, CDR2 ANQGSEA. Trimming shortened V by 2 bases and J by 7 bases, and 11 bases separated the two germline ends. CDR3 length equals 12 residues. The CDR3 region is CSVELLGVTQYF. The CDR3 bases are TGCAGCGTTGAACTCCTGGGCGTGACCCAGTACTTC.

As concerns this clonotype: This may be a read error, as it is one base from a much larger clone. The chain joins TRBV15 to TRBJ2-7; the match to TRBD1 covers 7 bases. J gave up 2 bases and V 1 base, and 2 bases lay outside the gene matches. The length of the CDR3 is 14 residues. Germline assignment: CDR1 LNHNV and CDR2 YYDKDF (reference sequence). As DNA, the CDR3 is TGTGCCACCAGCAGAGGGGGGACAGCCTACGAGCAGTACTTC. Its protein is CATSRGGTAYEQYF.

The chain carries TRBV19 and TRBJ2-5, with TRBD2 matching 16 bases. This CDR3 has 17 residues. Germline CDR1 reads LNHDA; CDR2 reads SQIVND (reference sequence). J lost 0 bases, V lost 6 bases, and 4 bases had no gene match. Here the CDR3 DNA reads TGTGCCAGTAGCCAGGGACTAGCGGGGGGGTACCAAGAGACCCAGTACTTC. Translation: CASSQGLAGGYQETQYF.

The chain links TRBV6-8 to TRBJ2-7; D might be TRBD2 (6 bases). Germline V CDR1 and CDR2: MNHGY, SAAAGT. V shed 0 bases and J shed 3 bases, with 18 bases lying between them. This CDR3 region has 17 residues. CDR3 nucleotides: TGTGCCAGCAGTTACTCGTCTGCGGGTAGCGGACTCTACGAGCAGTACTTC. It codes for CASSYSSAGSGLYEQYF.

The rearrangement joins TRBV5-4 to TRBJ1-2, with a possible D match to TRBD1 (6 bases). Germline V gene sequence: CDR1 SGHNT, CDR2 YYREEE (reference sequence). Trimming cost V 1 base and J 5 bases, with 18 bases left between them. CDR3 length: 16 amino acids. The CDR3 sequence: CASSLFIDRGGYGYTF. Written as DNA, the CDR3 is TGTGCCAGCAGCTTGTTCATTGACAGAGGGGGGTATGGCTACACCTTC.

The chain combines TRBV14 with TRBJ2-1; TRBD1 agrees at 9 bases. The germline V gene has CDR1 SGHDN and CDR2 FVKESK. V lost 6 bases to trimming and J lost 3 bases; unmatched junction nucleotides: 3. The CDR3 contains 14 residues. CDR3 region: CASRQGANYNEQFF. DNA of the CDR3: TGTGCCAGCAGACAGGGGGCGAACTACAATGAGCAGTTCTTC.

This clonotype was observed at least ten times. This chain links TRBV29-1 with TRBJ1-2, with D uncertain. V dropped 3 bases and J dropped 0 bases, with 5 bases sitting between them. Per the germline V gene, CDR1 is SQVTM and CDR2 is ANQGSEA. This CDR3 has 12 residues. CDR3 region: CSVESPNYGYTF. DNA of the CDR3: TGCAGCGTTGAGTCTCCTAACTATGGCTACACCTTC.

This clonotype was seen a single time. The chain joins TRBV9 to TRBJ1-2; 10 bases fit TRBD1. V shed 4 bases and J 0 bases; nucleotides not matched to a gene: 6. There are 16 residues in the CDR3. Looked up from germline, CDR1 is SGDLS and CDR2 is YYNGEE. The CDR3 sequence is CASSLGTGATNYGYTF. The CDR3 DNA reads TGTGCCAGCAGCCTCGGGACAGGGGCGACTAACTATGGCTACACCTTC.

This clonotype occurred many times. The chain joins TRBV7-9 to TRBJ2-7; D gene uncertain. The germline CDR1 and CDR2 sequences are SEHNR and FQNEAQ (reference sequence). The CDR3 has 12 amino acids. Trimming removed 5 bases at V and 3 bases at J, with 8 bases between. The CDR3 coding sequence is TGTGCCAGCAGCCCATCGCTCTACGAGCAGTACTTC. Amino acids: CASSPSLYEQYF. Using reference TRBV7-9 and TRBJ2-7 for the parts outside the CDR3, the full variable domain is DTGVSQNPRHKITKRGQNVTFRCDPISEHNRLYWYRQTLGQGPEFLTYFQNEAQLEKSRLLSDRFSAERPKGSFSTLEIQRTEQGDSAMYLCASSPSLYEQYFGPGTRLTVT.

The rearrangement links TRBV20-1 to TRBJ2-7; 8 nucleotides agree with TRBD2. The germline CDR1 and CDR2 sequences are DFQATT and SNEGSKA (reference sequence). The CDR3 is made up of 16 amino acids. V was clipped by 6 bases and J by 2 bases; unmatched bases: 15. The CDR3 DNA is TGCAGTGCCTCCAAACAACGGGGGGGGGCCGCCTACGAGCAGTACTTC. Its protein is CSASKQRGGAAYEQYF.

This clonotype occurred a few times. The chain has TRBV11-2 and TRBJ2-7; D perhaps matches TRBD2 (7 bases). Germline lookup yields CDR1 SGHAT and CDR2 FQNNGV. This CDR3 comprises 15 residues. The V and J ends lost 2 bases and 5 bases respectively, with 16 bases between them. CDR3 amino acids: CASSLRGAPTHEQYF. The CDR3 nucleotides are TGTGCCAGCAGCTTACGGGGGGCCCCTACCCACGAGCAGTACTTC.

In this sample, this clonotype turned up a few times. This rearrangement joins TRBV7-9 to TRBJ2-7; D gene ambiguous. Trimming took off 6 bases at V and 4 bases at J, with 13 bases between the two ends. Germline V CDR1 and CDR2: SEHNR, FQNEAQ (reference sequence). This CDR3 region has 13 residues. CDR3 amino acids: CASSFRTPYEQYF. CDR3 nucleotide sequence: TGTGCCAGCAGTTTTCGGACCCCTTACGAGCAGTACTTC.

V and J are TRBV2 and TRBJ2-5; 9 nucleotides agree with TRBD2. CDR3 size: 15 residues. Germline values: CDR1 SNHLY, CDR2 FYNNEI. The ends lost 5 bases at V and 3 bases at J; junction bases unmatched: 7. The CDR3, as DNA: TGTGCCAGCAGTTCCGCGGGCGGGGGGGAAGAGACCCAGTACTTC. Its protein product is CASSSAGGGEETQYF.

The table lists this clonotype with a few counts. The chain recombines TRBV7-3 with TRBJ1-2; D not resolved. Germline V gene sequence: CDR1 SGHTA, CDR2 FQGTGA. The CDR3 runs to 14 residues. V dropped 4 bases and J dropped 4 bases, with 13 bases sitting between them. CDR3 amino acids: CASSSISLIYGYTF. The CDR3, as DNA: TGTGCCAGCAGCTCAATATCATTAATCTATGGCTACACCTTC.